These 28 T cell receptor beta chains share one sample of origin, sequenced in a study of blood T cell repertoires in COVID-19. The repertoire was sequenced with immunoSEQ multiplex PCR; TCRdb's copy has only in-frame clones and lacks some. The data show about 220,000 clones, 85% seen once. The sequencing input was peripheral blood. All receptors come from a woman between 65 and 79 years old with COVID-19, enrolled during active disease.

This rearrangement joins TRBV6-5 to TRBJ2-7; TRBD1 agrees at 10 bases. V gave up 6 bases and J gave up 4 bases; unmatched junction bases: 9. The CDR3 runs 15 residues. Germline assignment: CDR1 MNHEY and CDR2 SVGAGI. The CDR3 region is CASSSRDRGSYEQYF. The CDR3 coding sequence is TGTGCCAGCAGCAGCCGGGACAGGGGTTCATACGAGCAGTACTTC.

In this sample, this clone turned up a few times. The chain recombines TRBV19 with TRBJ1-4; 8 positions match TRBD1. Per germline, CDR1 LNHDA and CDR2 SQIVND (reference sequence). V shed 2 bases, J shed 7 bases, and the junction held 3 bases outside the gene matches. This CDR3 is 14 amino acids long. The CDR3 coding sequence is TGTGCCAGTAGTATAAGAGACAGGGGTGAAAAACTGTTTTTT. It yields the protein CASSIRDRGEKLFF.

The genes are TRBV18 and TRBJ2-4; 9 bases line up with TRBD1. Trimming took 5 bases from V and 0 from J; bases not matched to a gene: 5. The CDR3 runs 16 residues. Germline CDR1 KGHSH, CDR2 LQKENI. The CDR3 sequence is CASSDRQGVAKNIQYF. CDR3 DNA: TGTGCCAGCTCAGACCGACAGGGGGTAGCCAAAAACATTCAGTACTTC. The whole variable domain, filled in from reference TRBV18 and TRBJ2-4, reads NAGVMQNPRHLVRRRGQEARLRCSPMKGHSHVYWYRQLPEEGLKFMVYLQKENIIDESGMPKERFSAEFPKEGPSILRIQQVVRGDSAAYFCASSDRQGVAKNIQYFGAGTRLSVL.

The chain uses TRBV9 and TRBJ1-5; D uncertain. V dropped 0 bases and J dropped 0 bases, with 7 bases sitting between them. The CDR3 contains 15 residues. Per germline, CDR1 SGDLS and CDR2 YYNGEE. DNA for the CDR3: TGTGCCAGCAGCGTAGGACTGAATAGCAATCAGCCCCAGCATTTT. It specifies CASSVGLNSNQPQHF. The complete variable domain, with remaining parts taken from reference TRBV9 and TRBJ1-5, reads DSGVTQTPKHLITATGQRVTLRCSPRSGDLSVYWYQQSLDQGLQFLIQYYNGEERAKGNILERFSAQQFPDLHSELNLSSLELGDSALYFCASSVGLNSNQPQHFGDGTRLSIL.

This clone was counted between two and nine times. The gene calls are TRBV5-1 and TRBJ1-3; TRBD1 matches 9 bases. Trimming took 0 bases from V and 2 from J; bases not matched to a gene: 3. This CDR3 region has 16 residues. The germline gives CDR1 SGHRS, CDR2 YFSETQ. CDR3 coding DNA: TGCGCCAGCAGCTTGGACACAGGGGGCCCTGGAAACACCATATATTTT. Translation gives CASSLDTGGPGNTIYF.

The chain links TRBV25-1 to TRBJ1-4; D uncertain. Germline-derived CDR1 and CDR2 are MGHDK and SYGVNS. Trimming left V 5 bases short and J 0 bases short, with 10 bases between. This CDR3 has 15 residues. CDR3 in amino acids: CASSTPGPTNEKLFF. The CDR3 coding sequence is TGTGCCAGCAGTACCCCAGGCCCAACTAATGAAAAACTGTTTTTT.

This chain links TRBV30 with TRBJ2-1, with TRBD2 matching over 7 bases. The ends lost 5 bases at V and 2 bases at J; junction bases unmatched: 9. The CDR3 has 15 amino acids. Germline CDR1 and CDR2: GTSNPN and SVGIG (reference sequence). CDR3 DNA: TGTGCCTGGGGCGACCGGGACTATACCTACAATGAGCAGTTCTTC. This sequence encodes CAWGDRDYTYNEQFF.

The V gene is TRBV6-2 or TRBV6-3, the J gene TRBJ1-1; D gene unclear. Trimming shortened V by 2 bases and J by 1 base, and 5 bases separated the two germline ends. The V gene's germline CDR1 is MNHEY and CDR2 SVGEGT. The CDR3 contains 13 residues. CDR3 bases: TGTGCCAGCAGTTACGCCGGGAACACTGAAGCTTTCTTT. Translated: CASSYAGNTEAFF.

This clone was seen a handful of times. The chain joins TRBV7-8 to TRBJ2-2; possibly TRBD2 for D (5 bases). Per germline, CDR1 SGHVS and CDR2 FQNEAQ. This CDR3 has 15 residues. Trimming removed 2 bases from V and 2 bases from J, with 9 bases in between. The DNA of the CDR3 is TGTGCCAGCAGCTTAAGGGAGCGAAACACCGGGGAGCTGTTTTTT. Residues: CASSLRERNTGELFF.

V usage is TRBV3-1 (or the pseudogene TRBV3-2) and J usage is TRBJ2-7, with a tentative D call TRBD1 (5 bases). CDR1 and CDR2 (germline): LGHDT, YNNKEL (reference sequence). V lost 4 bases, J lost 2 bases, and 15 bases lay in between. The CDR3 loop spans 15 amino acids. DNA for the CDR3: TGTGCCAGCAGCCTGGGGCCAGGTCCTACCTACGAGCAGTACTTC. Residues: CASSLGPGPTYEQYF.

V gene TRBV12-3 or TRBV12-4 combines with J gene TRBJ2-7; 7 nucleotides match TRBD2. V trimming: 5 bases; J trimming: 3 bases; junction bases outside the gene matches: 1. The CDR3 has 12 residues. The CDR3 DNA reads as TGTGCCAGCAGTCGGACTAGCTACGAGCAGTACTTC. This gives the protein CASSRTSYEQYF.

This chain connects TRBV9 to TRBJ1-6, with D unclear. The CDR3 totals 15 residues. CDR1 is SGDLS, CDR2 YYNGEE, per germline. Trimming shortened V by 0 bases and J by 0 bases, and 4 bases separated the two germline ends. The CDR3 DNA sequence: TGTGCCAGCAGCGTAGCGAGCTCCTATAATTCACCCCTCCACTTT. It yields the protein CASSVASSYNSPLHF. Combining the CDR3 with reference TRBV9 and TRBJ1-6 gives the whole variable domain DSGVTQTPKHLITATGQRVTLRCSPRSGDLSVYWYQQSLDQGLQFLIQYYNGEERAKGNILERFSAQQFPDLHSELNLSSLELGDSALYFCASSVASSYNSPLHFGNGTRLTVT.

As DNA, the CDR3 is TGCGCCAGCAGCCAGGCCGGGACAAGTCCCGCGTACTTC. Translating gives CASSQAGTSPAYF. The chain links TRBV4-3 to TRBJ2-7, with D perhaps TRBD1 (6 bases). Trimming shortened V by 3 bases and J by 12 bases, and 18 bases separated the two germline ends. Per germline, CDR1 LGHNA and CDR2 YSLEER. The CDR3 contains 13 residues.

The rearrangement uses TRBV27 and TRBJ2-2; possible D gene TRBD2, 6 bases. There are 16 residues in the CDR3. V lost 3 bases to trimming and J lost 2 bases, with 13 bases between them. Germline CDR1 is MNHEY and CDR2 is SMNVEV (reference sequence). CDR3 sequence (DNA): TGTGCCAGCAGTTTTCCCGGGGGACCAAACACCGGGGAGCTGTTTTTT. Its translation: CASSFPGGPNTGELFF.

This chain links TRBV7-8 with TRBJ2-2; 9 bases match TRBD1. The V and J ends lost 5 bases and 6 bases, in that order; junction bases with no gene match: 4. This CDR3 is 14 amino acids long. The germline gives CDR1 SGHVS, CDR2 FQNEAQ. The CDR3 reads CASSPRTGAGELFF. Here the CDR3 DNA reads TGTGCCAGCAGCCCCCGGACAGGGGCCGGGGAGCTGTTTTTT.

This chain's CDR3 is CASSPHQTGMFQPQHF. Written as DNA, the CDR3 is TGTGCCAGCAGCCCCCATCAGACCGGGATGTTTCAGCCCCAGCATTTT. The chain combines TRBV7-2 with TRBJ1-5; D is uncertain. Per germline, CDR1 SGHTA and CDR2 FQGNSA. Trimming took off 5 bases at V and 6 bases at J, with 20 bases between the two ends. This CDR3 is 16 amino acids long. Full variable domain (remainder filled in from reference TRBV7-2 and TRBJ1-5): GAGVSQSPSNKVTEKGKDVELRCDPISGHTALYWYRQSLGQGLEFLIYFQGNSAPDKSGLPSDRFSAERTGGSVSTLTIQRTQQEDSAVYLCASSPHQTGMFQPQHFGDGTRLSIL.

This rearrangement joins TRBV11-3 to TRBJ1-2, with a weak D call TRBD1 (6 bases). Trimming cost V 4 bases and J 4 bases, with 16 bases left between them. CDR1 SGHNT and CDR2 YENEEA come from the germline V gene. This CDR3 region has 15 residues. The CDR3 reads CASSSSDRMSYGYTF. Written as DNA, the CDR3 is TGTGCCAGCAGCTCTTCCGACAGGATGAGCTATGGCTACACCTTC.

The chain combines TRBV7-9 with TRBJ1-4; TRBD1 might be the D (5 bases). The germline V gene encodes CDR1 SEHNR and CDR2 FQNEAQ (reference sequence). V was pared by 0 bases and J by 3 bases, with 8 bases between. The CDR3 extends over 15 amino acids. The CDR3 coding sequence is TGTGCCAGCAGCTTAGCGCGACAGCCTAATGAAAAACTGTTTTTT. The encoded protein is CASSLARQPNEKLFF.

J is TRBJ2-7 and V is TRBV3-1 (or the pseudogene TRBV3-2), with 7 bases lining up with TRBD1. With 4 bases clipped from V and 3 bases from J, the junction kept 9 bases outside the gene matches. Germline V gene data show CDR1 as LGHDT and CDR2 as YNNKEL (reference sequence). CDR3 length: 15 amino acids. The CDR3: CASSPSTGLYYEQYF. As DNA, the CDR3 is TGTGCCAGCAGCCCCTCGACAGGGCTGTACTACGAGCAGTACTTC.

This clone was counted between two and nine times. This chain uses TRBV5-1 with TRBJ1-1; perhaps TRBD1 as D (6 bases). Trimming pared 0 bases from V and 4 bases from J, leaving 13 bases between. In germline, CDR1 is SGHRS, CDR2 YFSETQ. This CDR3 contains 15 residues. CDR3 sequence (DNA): TGCGCCAGCAGCTTGGCCTCAGGGGTATTCACTGAAGCTTTCTTT. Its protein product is CASSLASGVFTEAFF. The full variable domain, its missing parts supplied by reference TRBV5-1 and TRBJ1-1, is KAGVTQTPRYLIKTRGQQVTLSCSPISGHRSVSWYQQTPGQGLQFLFEYFSETQRNKGNFPGRFSGRQFSNSRSEMNVSTLELGDSALYLCASSLASGVFTEAFFGQGTRLTVV.

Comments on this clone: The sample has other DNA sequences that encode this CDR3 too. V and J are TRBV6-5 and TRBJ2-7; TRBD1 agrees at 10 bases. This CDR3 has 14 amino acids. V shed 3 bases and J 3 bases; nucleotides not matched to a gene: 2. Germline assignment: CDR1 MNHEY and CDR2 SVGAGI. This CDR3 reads CASSYGDRGYEQYF. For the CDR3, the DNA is TGTGCCAGCAGTTATGGGGACAGGGGCTACGAGCAGTACTTC.

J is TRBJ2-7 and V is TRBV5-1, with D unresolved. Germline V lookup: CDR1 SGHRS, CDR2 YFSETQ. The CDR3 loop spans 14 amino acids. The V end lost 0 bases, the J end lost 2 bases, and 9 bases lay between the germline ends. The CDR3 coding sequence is TGCGCCAGCAGCTTGGACCGCCTAGCCTACGAGCAGTACTTC. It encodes CASSLDRLAYEQYF.

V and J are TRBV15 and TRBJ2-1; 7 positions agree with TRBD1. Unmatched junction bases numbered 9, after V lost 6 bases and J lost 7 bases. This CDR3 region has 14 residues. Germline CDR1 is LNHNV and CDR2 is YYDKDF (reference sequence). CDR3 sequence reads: CATSPTGTANEQFF. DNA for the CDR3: TGTGCCACCAGTCCGACCGGGACAGCAAATGAGCAGTTCTTC. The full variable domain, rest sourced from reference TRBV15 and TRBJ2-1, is DAMVIQNPRYQVTQFGKPVTLSCSQTLNHNVMYWYQQKSSQAPKLLFHYYDKDFNNEADTPDNFQSRRPNTSFCFLDIRSPGLGDTAMYLCATSPTGTANEQFFGPGTRLTVL.

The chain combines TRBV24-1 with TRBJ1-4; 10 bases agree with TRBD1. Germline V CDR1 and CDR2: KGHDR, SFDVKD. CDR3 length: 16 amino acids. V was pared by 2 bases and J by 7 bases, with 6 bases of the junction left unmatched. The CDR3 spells CATSDSRTGGFEKLFF. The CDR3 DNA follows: TGTGCCACCAGTGATTCCCGGACAGGGGGTTTTGAAAAACTGTTTTTT.

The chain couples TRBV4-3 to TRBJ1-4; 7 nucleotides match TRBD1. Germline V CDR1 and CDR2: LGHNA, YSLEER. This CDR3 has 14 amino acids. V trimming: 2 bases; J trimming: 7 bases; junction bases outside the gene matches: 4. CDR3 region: CASSQQTGSEKLFF. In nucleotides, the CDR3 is TGCGCCAGCAGCCAACAGACAGGGAGTGAAAAACTGTTTTTT.

CDR3 coding DNA: TGTGCCTGGGGTACAGCCTGGAATGAAAAACTGTTTTTT. Amino acids: CAWGTAWNEKLFF. This chain joins TRBV30 and TRBJ1-4; D unclear. CDR1 and CDR2 from the germline V gene are GTSNPN and SVGIG (reference sequence). The CDR3 consists of 13 residues. The V gene lost 5 bases and the J gene lost 5 bases, with 12 bases spanning the gap.

The CDR3 region has the DNA TGTGCCAGCAGCCGAGCGACAGAAAACTATGGCTACACCTTC. Translating gives CASSRATENYGYTF. The chain has TRBV3-1 (or the pseudogene TRBV3-2) and TRBJ1-2; tentative D call: TRBD1 (5 bases). Germline lookup yields CDR1 LGHDT and CDR2 YNNKEL (reference sequence). The CDR3 consists of 14 residues. V lost 4 bases, J lost 2 bases, and 11 bases lay in between.

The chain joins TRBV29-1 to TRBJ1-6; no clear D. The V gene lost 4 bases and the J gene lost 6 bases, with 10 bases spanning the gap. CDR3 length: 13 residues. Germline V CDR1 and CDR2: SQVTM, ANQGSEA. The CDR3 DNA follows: TGCAGCGTTGTCACGGGAGGTAATTCACCCCTCCACTTT. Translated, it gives CSVVTGGNSPLHF.